Below are 10 T cell receptor delta chains sequenced from a single sample in a study of delta chains in infants with herpesvirus infections. PBMC RNA was reverse transcribed using gamma-chain- and delta-chain-specific primers. TCRdb re-called clones from the RT-PCR reads using CATT. The table has around 1,500 delta-chain clones, under 30% seen once. This specimen was peripheral blood, taken at time point 1 of longitudinal follow-up. These receptors originate from a human donor who was a Ugandan infant, either HIV-exposed or HIV-unexposed (not recorded which).

The chain uses TRDV2 and TRDJ1; the match to TRDD3 covers 12 bases. Trimming cost V 5 bases and J 2 bases; bases outside gene matches: 23. The V gene's germline CDR1 is GEAIGNYY and CDR2 EKD. The length of the CDR3 is 21 residues. CDR3 sequence reads: CACGRGPGWGIRGRRTDKLIF. In DNA form, the CDR3 reads TGTGCCTGTGGTCGTGGTCCTGGCTGGGGGATACGCGGTAGAAGAACCGATAAACTCATCTTT.

The genes are TRAV38-2/DV8 and TRDJ1, with 9 bases identical to TRDD3. J gave up 0 bases and V 5 bases, and 11 bases lay outside the gene matches. Germline lookup yields CDR1 TSESDYY and CDR2 QEAYKQQN. The CDR3 sequence is 17 residues long. As DNA, the CDR3 is TGTGCTTATAGTGGTGTCTGTGGGGATACGTACACCGATAAACTCATCTTT. Translated, it gives CAYSGVCGDTYTDKLIF.

This clone turned up a few times. This sequence joins TRDV1 and TRDJ1; 7 nucleotides align to TRDD3. The length of the CDR3 is 18 residues. Germline V gene lookup returns CDR1 TSWWSYY and CDR2 QGS. Losses at the gene ends were 4 bases for V and 2 bases for J; bases not matched to a gene: 16. In nucleotides, the CDR3 is TGTGCTCTTGGGGGTCTACCCTGGGGGCCGAGAAGGACCGATAAACTCATCTTT. Protein: CALGGLPWGPRRTDKLIF.

By sample share, this clone is large. At the DNA level, this CDR3 is encoded by other sequences in the same sample as well. This chain joins TRDV1 and TRDJ1; possible D gene TRDD3, 5 bases. Between the trimmed V and J ends, which lost 1 base and 0 bases, there was a span of 27 bases. The germline V gene has CDR1 TSWWSYY and CDR2 QGS. This CDR3 is built from 21 residues. The CDR3 sequence is CALGERRTMTSRGQYTDKLIF. As DNA, the CDR3 is TGTGCTCTTGGGGAACGTAGAACTATGACCTCTCGGGGACAGTACACCGATAAACTCATCTTT.

The chain couples TRDV1 to TRDJ1, with TRDD3 matching over 13 bases. The junction had 20 bases not matched to a gene; V was cut back by 1 base and J by 3 bases. The CDR3 runs 22 residues. Germline V lookup: CDR1 TSWWSYY, CDR2 QGS. The CDR3 DNA is TGTGCTCTTGGGGAACAAGACCATACTGGGGGATACGCGGGCCCCGATGCCGATAAACTCATCTTT. Translation: CALGEQDHTGGYAGPDADKLIF.

The genes are TRDV1 and TRDJ1; 7 bases agree with TRDD3. The ends lost 2 bases at V and 0 bases at J; junction bases unmatched: 27. The length of the CDR3 is 23 residues. Germline lookup yields CDR1 TSWWSYY and CDR2 QGS. The CDR3 here is CALGEGPNWGTATGPYYTDKLIF. CDR3 in DNA: TGTGCTCTTGGGGAAGGTCCTAATTGGGGGACCGCGACTGGGCCCTACTACACCGATAAACTCATCTTT.

The V and J genes are TRDV1 and TRDJ1; 8 bases match TRDD3. The V gene's germline CDR1 is TSWWSYY and CDR2 QGS. V shed 2 bases and J 6 bases; nucleotides not matched to a gene: 20. The CDR3 length is 19 residues. CDR3 sequence reads: CALGEGSTGDMKHRNKLIF. The CDR3 DNA reads TGTGCTCTTGGGGAAGGGTCTACGGGGGATATGAAACACCGAAATAAACTCATCTTT.

This sequence joins TRDV3 and TRDJ1; D is possibly TRDD3 (7 bases). Trimming removed 0 bases at V and 4 bases at J, with 18 bases between. The CDR3 contains 15 residues. Germline lookup yields CDR1 TVYSNPD and CDR2 GDNSRS (reference sequence). The CDR3 loop is CAFRAGGFLDDKLIF. In DNA form, the CDR3 reads TGTGCCTTTAGGGCTGGGGGTTTCCTAGACGATAAACTCATCTTT.

The chain carries TRDV2 and TRDJ1, with D unclear. V was clipped by 2 bases and J by 1 base, with 13 bases between them. The germline V gene has CDR1 GEAIGNYY and CDR2 EKD. This CDR3 has 15 residues. The CDR3 coding sequence is TGTGCCTGTGACAAAGATAAGGGTGCCACCGATAAACTCATCTTT. This sequence encodes CACDKDKGATDKLIF.

The V gene is TRDV1, the J gene TRDJ1, with 11 nucleotides matching TRDD3. The CDR3 totals 22 residues. V shed 5 bases and J 2 bases; nucleotides not matched to a gene: 25. The V gene's germline CDR1 is TSWWSYY and CDR2 QGS. Here the CDR3 DNA reads TGTGCTCTTGGGCCCCCTACTTTCCTAGGTGGGGGATACGCGGCCACAACCGATAAACTCATCTTT. Encoded protein: CALGPPTFLGGGYAATTDKLIF.